This paragraph reports one T cell receptor (beta chain). Antigen: not known. The CDR3 consists of 14 residues. Trimming took off 3 bases at V and 0 bases at J, with 9 bases between the two ends. In germline, CDR1 is SGHNT, CDR2 YENEEA. Generated by immunoSEQ multiplex PCR, the TCRdb table keeps only in-frame clones and is missing some. The sample carries 13,000 or so clones, 70% to 90% recorded once. The data are from a study of immune evolution from preneoplasia to lung adenocarcinoma. Looking at the study overall: HLA loss of heterozygosity: around 6.5% AIS, more than 14% MIA, 30% to 35% ADC, none AAH. Findings and caveats of the study: Highest clonality occurred in KRAS-mutant, not EGFR-mutant or double wild-type, nodules.

Each case's diagnosis was confirmed by two pathologists on H&E. This sequence was found in a person over 45 with lung adenocarcinoma. Sample: FFPE tissue from an adenomatous hyperplasia lung lesion. Subset defined: atypical adenomatous hyperplasia (AAH), lung preneoplasia. The gene calls are TRBV11-3 and TRBJ2-7; D is uncertain. The CDR3 nucleotides read TGTGCCAGCAGCTTGTCATACGGCTCCTACGAGCAGTACTTC. This codes for CASSLSYGSYEQYF.